This T cell receptor beta chain stems from a study of blood T cell repertoires in COVID-19. Study context: Some COVID-19 samples were acute and others convalescent; all came from the United States, Italy and Spain. PBMCs, B-cell-depleted T cells, or T cells were the source of the cDNA or gDNA that made up the material.

The CDR3 covers 12 residues. How the authors handled the data: Counts of nucleated cells, estimated from reference gene primer amplification, were obtained. Sequencing used immunoSEQ multiplex PCR; TCRdb keeps in-frame clones, though not all of them. For V, J and clone size, that table is used; D and trimming come from the DNA. The data show around 260,000 clones, approximately 86% seen once. The sequencing input was peripheral blood. The rearrangement links TRBV21-1 to TRBJ2-3; TRBD1, the D gene given by the table, was not confirmed from the DNA. TRBV21-1 is listed as a pseudogene. The receptor comes from a young man with active or convalescent COVID-19. CDR3 sequence reads: CASSNKTDTQYF. The CDR3 nucleotides read TGTGCCAGCAGCAACAAAACAGATACGCAGTATTTT.